Listed here are 13 T cell receptor beta chains from one sample, sequenced in a study of tumor-infiltrating lymphocytes in primary liver carcinoma. The researchers obtained blood RNA from unsorted whole blood and also extracted germline DNA. Production of TCR beta cDNA used 400 to 600 ng total RNA together with a constant-region primer. Libraries for TCR beta were built through three nested multiplex PCR rounds, which together made up a slightly modified ARM-PCR procedure. TRBV1-TRBV30 forward primers paired with a C-beta reverse primer drove the first two PCR rounds, ten to eleven cycles each. TCRdb ran MiXCR on the multiplex PCR reads and lists one entry per CDR3 protein. Among about 200,000 distinct CDR3 sequences listed, approximately 64% were seen once. The sample consisted of peripheral blood. These receptor sequences come from an older woman with primary liver carcinoma and hepatitis B virus infection.

The gene calls are TRBV28 and TRBJ2-5, with 7 bases fitting TRBD2. V lost 3 bases and J lost 2; bases outside the gene matches: 9. Germline CDR1 is MDHEN and CDR2 is SYDVKM. This CDR3 is built from 16 residues. CDR3 bases: TGTGCCAGCAGTTTCGTGGCTAGCGGACATCAAGAGACCCAGTACTTC. Its protein product is CASSFVASGHQETQYF.

To note about this clonotype: A much larger clone lies one base from this, so it may be a read error. This sequence joins TRBV30 and TRBJ2-7, with D uncertain. This CDR3 has 14 residues. CDR1 and CDR2 from the germline V gene are GTSNPN and SVGIG (reference sequence). V lost 2 bases and J lost 6, with 17 bases in between. CDR3: CAWSSERNLSEQYF. DNA of the CDR3: TGTGCCTGGAGTTCAGAAAGGAACCTCTCCGAGCAGTACTTC.

The rearrangement links TRBV24-1 to TRBJ1-1, with a weak D call TRBD1 (5 bases). Germline lookup yields CDR1 KGHDR and CDR2 SFDVKD. The CDR3 has 14 residues. V was pared by 9 bases and J by 3 bases, with 16 bases between. Here the CDR3 DNA reads TGTGCCACCGGTGTGGGAGGGGCGGACACTGAAGCTTTCTTT. This translates into CATGVGGADTEAFF.

This clonotype has a single count. The final CDR3 position lacks the conserved phenylalanine or tryptophan, pointing to a likely read error. In DNA form, the CDR3 reads TGTGCCAGCAGCTTGGGTAAAAGGACAGGTTACAATGAGCAGTTCTTG. Translated, it gives CASSLGKRTGYNEQFL. The chain links TRBV11-3 to TRBJ2-1; 7 bases fit TRBD1. The length of the CDR3 is 16 residues. The V gene end was trimmed by 3 bases and the J gene end by 4 bases; junction bases not matched to a gene: 9. Looked up from germline, CDR1 is SGHNT and CDR2 is YENEEA.

A remark on this clonotype: Since a much larger clone is just one base distant, this may be a read error. The CDR3, as DNA: TGTGCCAGCAGTTTCAATTCGGAGACCCAGCACTTC. Translation gives CASSFNSETQHF. V gene TRBV5-6 combines with J gene TRBJ2-5, with D unclear. CDR1 and CDR2 (germline): SGHDT, YYEEEE. This CDR3 is 12 amino acids long.

This clonotype was counted a few times. The chain recombines TRBV30 with TRBJ1-4, with D perhaps matching TRBD1 (6 bases). In germline, CDR1 is GTSNPN, CDR2 SVGIG (reference sequence). Trimming took 1 base from V and 6 from J, leaving 9 bases between them. This CDR3 region has 13 residues. The CDR3: CAWSGGGHEKLFF. DNA of the CDR3: TGTGCCTGGAGTGGAGGGGGTCATGAAAAACTGTTTTTT.

The chain couples TRBV7-9 to TRBJ2-5; no reliable D call. Looked up from germline, CDR1 is SEHNR and CDR2 is FQNEAQ (reference sequence). The CDR3 spans 13 residues. The germline V and J ends were trimmed by 1 base and 0 bases, with 3 bases remaining between them. This CDR3 reads CASSLDDQETQYF. The CDR3 coding sequence is TGTGCCAGCAGCTTAGACGACCAAGAGACCCAGTACTTC.

Of note for this clonotype: Without the conserved terminal phenylalanine or tryptophan, this CDR3 likely stems from a read error. The V call is TRBV12-3 or TRBV12-4, the J call TRBJ1-6; D is undetermined. The CDR3 runs to 15 residues. The CDR3 spells CASSLGAGHNSLLHL. CDR3 nucleotides: TGTGCCAGCAGTTTAGGGGCAGGTCATAATTCACTCCTCCACCTT.

Points on this clonotype: A much larger clonotype is one base distant, so this may be a read error. The gene calls are TRBV6-5 and TRBJ1-1; 9 nucleotides match TRBD1. The CDR3 spans 13 residues. Per germline, CDR1 MNHEY and CDR2 SVGAGI. The CDR3 sequence: CANSTGGRTEAFF. In DNA form, the CDR3 reads TGTGCCAACAGTACAGGGGGCCGGACTGAAGCTTTCTTT.

This clonotype was recorded at least ten times. The V and J genes are TRBV6-6 and TRBJ2-7; perhaps TRBD1 as D (5 bases). The CDR3 extends over 14 amino acids. In germline, CDR1 is MNHNY, CDR2 SVGAGI (reference sequence). Trimming took 4 bases from V and 3 from J, leaving 13 bases between them. CDR3 protein: CASSSQGRYYEQYF. The CDR3 nucleotides read TGTGCCAGCAGTTCGCAGGGCCGCTACTACGAGCAGTACTTC.

This CDR3 is CASSLGQGAYKQYF. Written as DNA, the CDR3 is TGTGCCAGCAGCCTGGGACAGGGGGCTTACAAGCAGTACTTC. This rearrangement joins TRBV7-9 to TRBJ2-7; TRBD1 matches 12 bases. The J segment lost 8 bases and the V segment lost 5 bases, leaving 7 bases of the junction unmatched. CDR3 size: 14 residues. Germline assignment: CDR1 SEHNR and CDR2 FQNEAQ (reference sequence).

Note on this clonotype: At one boundary the junction diverges from the germline segment, which might be a read error. This chain links TRBV11-1 with TRBJ2-5, with TRBD2 matching over 9 bases. Germline-derived CDR1 and CDR2 are SGHAT and FQDESV (reference sequence). The CDR3 length is 15 residues. CDR3 DNA sequence: TGTGCCAACAGCCGCCTAGCGGGACTTTTGGAGACACAGTACTTC. This encodes CANSRLAGLLETQYF.

This clonotype was recorded only once. A read error may account for a junction end that differs from germline. This chain connects TRBV5-4 to TRBJ2-7; 14 positions agree with TRBD2. Germline CDR1 SGHNT, CDR2 YYREEE (reference sequence). The CDR3 has 15 amino acids. Written as DNA, the CDR3 is TGTGCCAACAGCCCAGGACTAGCGGGAGGCCACGAGCAGTACTTC. It yields the protein CANSPGLAGGHEQYF.